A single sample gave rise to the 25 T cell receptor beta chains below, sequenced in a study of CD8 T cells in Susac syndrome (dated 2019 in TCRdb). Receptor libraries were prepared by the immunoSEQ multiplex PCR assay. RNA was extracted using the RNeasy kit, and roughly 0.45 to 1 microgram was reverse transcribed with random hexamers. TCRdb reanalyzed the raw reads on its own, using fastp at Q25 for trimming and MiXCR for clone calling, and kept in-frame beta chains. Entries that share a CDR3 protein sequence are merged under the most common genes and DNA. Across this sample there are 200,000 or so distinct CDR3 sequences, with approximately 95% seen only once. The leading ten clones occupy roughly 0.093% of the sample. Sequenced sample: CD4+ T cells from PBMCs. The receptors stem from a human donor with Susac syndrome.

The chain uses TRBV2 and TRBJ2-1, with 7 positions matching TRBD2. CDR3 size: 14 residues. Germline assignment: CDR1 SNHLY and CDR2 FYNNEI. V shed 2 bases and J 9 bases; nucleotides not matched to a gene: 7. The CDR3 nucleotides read TGTGCCAGCAGTGAACGGGGGAGCGGGATTGAGCAGTTCTTC. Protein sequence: CASSERGSGIEQFF.

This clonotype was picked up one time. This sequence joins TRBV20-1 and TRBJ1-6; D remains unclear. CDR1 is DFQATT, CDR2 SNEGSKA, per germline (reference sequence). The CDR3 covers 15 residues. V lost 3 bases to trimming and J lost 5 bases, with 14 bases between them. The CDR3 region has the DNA TGCAGTGCTAGCTGGTTGCGGGTGGATAATTCACCCCTCCACTTT. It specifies CSASWLRVDNSPLHF.

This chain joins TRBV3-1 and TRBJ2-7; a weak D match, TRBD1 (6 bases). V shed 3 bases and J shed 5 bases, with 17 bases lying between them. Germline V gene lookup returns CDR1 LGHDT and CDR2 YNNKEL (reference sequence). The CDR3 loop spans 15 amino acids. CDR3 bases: TGTGCCAGCAGCCAGACAGGTATCTCTTCAGACGAGCAGTACTTC. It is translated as CASSQTGISSDEQYF.

The CDR3 coding sequence is TGTGCCTGGGCGGGGACAGCCCTTGCTTTCTTT. Translation: CAWAGTALAFF. This chain connects TRBV30 to TRBJ1-1; 7 bases map to TRBD1. The CDR3 has 11 amino acids. Germline V CDR1 and CDR2: GTSNPN, SVGIG (reference sequence). The junction had 8 bases not matched to a gene; V was cut back by 5 bases and J by 11 bases. The whole variable domain, remainder taken from reference TRBV30 and TRBJ1-1, is SQTIHQWPATLVQPVGSPLSLECTVEGTSNPNLYWYRQAAGRGLQLLFYSVGIGQISSEVPQNLSASRPQDRQFILSSKKLLLSDSGFYLCAWAGTALAFFGQGTRLTVV.

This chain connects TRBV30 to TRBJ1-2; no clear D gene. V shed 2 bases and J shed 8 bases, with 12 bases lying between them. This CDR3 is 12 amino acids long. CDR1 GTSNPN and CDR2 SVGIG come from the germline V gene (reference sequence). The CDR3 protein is CAWSMGMEGYTF. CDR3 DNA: TGTGCCTGGAGTATGGGTATGGAAGGCTACACCTTC.

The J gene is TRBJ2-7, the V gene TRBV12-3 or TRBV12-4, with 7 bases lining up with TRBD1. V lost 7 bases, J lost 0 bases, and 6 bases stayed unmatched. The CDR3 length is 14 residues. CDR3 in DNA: TGTGCCAGCACCCCGGGACAGAGCTCCTACGAGCAGTACTTC. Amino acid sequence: CASTPGQSSYEQYF.

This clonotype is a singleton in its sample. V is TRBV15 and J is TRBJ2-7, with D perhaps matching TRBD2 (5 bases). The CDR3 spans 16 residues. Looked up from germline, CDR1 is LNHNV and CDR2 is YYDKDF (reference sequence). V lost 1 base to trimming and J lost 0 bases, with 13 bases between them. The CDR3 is CATSRAGIGSSYEQYF. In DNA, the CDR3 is TGTGCCACCAGCAGAGCGGGGATTGGGAGCTCCTACGAGCAGTACTTC.

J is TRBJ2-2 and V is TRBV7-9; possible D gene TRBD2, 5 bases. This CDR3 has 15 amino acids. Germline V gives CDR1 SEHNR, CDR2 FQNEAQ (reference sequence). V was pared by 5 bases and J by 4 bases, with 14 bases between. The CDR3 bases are TGTGCCAGCAGCGATACTAGGGAAGCCACCGGGGAGCTGTTTTTT. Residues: CASSDTREATGELFF.

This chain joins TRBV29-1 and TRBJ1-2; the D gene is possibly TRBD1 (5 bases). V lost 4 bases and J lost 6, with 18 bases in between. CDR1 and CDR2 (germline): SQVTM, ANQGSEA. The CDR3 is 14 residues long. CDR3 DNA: TGCAGCGTTGCTCCCCAGGGACGACTTGATGGCTACACCTTC. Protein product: CSVAPQGRLDGYTF.

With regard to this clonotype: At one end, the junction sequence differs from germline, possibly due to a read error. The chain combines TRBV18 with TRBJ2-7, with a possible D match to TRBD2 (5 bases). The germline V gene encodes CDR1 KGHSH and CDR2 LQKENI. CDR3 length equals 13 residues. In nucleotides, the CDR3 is TGTGCCAGCGCAATTAAGGACTCCAACGAGCAGTACTTC. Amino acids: CASAIKDSNEQYF.

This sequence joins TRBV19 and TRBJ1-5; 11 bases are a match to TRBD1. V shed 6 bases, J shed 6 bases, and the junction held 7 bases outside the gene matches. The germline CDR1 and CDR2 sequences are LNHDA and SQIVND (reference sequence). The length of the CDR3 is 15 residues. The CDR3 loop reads CASRSGTGGVQPQHF. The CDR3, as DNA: TGTGCCAGTAGATCCGGGACAGGGGGTGTTCAGCCCCAGCATTTT.

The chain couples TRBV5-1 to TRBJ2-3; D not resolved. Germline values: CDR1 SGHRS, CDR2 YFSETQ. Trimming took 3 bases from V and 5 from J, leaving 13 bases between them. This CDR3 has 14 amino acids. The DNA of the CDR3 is TGCGCCAGCAGCTGGACCCCCGGCGAAGATACGCAGTATTTT. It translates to CASSWTPGEDTQYF.

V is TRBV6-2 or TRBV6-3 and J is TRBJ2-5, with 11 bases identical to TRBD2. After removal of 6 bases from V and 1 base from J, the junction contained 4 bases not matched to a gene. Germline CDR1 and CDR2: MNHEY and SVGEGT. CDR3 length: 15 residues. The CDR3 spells CASSGLAGAQETQYF. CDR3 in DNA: TGTGCCAGCAGCGGACTAGCGGGCGCCCAAGAGACCCAGTACTTC.

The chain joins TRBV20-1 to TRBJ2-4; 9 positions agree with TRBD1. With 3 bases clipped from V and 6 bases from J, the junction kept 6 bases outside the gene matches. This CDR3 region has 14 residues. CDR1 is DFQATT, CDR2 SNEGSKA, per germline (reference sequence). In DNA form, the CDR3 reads TGCAGTGCTAGGGACAGGGGCTCGGTAAACATTCAGTACTTC. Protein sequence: CSARDRGSVNIQYF.

As DNA, the CDR3 is TGTGCCAGCAGTCGACAGGCCGGGGAGCTGTTTTTT. This translates into CASSRQAGELFF. The chain has TRBV28 and TRBJ2-2, with a tentative D call TRBD1 (6 bases). The CDR3 spans 12 residues. The germline V gene has CDR1 MDHEN and CDR2 SYDVKM. V lost 5 bases, J lost 6 bases, and 7 bases lay in between. The variable domain in full, completed from reference TRBV28 and TRBJ2-2, reads DVKVTQSSRYLVKRTGEKVFLECVQDMDHENMFWYRQDPGLGLRLIYFSYDVKMKEKGDIPEGYSVSREKKERFSLILESASTNQTSMYLCASSRQAGELFFGEGSRLTVL.

Here the CDR3 reads CASSQDGTSGGRQETQYF. The CDR3, as DNA: TGTGCCAGCAGCCAAGATGGCACTAGCGGGGGCCGCCAAGAGACCCAGTACTTC. This rearrangement joins TRBV4-2 to TRBJ2-5; 11 nucleotides align to TRBD2. The junction had 7 bases not matched to a gene; V was cut back by 0 bases and J by 1 base. This CDR3 has 18 amino acids. The germline gives CDR1 LGHNA, CDR2 YNFKEQ.

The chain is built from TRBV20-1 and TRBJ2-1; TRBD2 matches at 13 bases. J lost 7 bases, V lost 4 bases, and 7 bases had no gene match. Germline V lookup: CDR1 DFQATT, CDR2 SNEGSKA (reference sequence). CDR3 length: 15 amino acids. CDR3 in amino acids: CSATPGTSGDNEQFF. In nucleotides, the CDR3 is TGCAGTGCTACCCCCGGGACTAGCGGGGATAATGAGCAGTTCTTC.

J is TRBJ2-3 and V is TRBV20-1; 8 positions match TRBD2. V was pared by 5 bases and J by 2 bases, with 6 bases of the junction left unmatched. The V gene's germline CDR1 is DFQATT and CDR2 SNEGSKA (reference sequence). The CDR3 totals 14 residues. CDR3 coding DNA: TGCAGTGCTCCCTCGGGGGGGGTCACAGATACGCAGTATTTT. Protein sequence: CSAPSGGVTDTQYF.

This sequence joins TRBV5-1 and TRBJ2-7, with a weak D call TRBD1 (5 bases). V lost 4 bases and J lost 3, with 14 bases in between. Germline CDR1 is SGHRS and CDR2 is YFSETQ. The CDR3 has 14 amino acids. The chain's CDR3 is CASSQPGINYEQYF. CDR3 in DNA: TGCGCCAGCAGCCAACCAGGGATTAACTACGAGCAGTACTTC.

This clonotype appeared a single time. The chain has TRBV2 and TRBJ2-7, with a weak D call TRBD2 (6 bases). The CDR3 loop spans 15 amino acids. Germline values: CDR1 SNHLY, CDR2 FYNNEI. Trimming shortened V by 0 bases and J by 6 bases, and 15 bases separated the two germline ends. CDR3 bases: TGTGCCAGCAGTGAAGCGCTGTGGGGGAGGAGCGAGCAGTACTTC. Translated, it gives CASSEALWGRSEQYF.

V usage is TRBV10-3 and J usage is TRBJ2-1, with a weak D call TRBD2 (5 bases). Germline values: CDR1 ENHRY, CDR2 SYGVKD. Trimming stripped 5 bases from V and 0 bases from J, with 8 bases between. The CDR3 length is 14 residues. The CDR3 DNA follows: TGTGCCATCAGTACTAGTCTCTCCTACAATGAGCAGTTCTTC. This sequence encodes CAISTSLSYNEQFF.

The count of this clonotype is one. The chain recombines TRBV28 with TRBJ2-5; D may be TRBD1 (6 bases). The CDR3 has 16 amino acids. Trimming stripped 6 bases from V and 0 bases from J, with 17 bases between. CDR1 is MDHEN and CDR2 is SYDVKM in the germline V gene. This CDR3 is CASRDRTMKYQETQYF. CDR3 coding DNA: TGTGCCAGCAGAGACAGGACAATGAAGTACCAAGAGACCCAGTACTTC.

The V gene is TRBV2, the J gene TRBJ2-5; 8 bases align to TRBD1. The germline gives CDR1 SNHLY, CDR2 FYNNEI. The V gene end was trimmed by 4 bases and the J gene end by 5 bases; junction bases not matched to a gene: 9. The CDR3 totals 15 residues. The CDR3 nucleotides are TGTGCCAGCAGTGGTTCTGGACAGGGCCGGGAGACCCAGTACTTC. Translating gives CASSGSGQGRETQYF.

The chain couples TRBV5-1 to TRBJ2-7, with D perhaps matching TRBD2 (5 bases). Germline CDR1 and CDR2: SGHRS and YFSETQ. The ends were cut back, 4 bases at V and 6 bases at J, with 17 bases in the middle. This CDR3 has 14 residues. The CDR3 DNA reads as TGCGCCAGCAGCCCAGGAGGTACGATGGGCGAGCAGTACTTC. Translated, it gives CASSPGGTMGEQYF.

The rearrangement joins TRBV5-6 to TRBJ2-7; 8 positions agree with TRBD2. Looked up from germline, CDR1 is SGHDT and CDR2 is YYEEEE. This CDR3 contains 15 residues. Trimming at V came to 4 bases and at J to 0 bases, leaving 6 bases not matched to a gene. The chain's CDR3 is CASSHTSGISYEQYF. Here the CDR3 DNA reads TGTGCCAGCAGCCATACTAGCGGAATCTCCTACGAGCAGTACTTC. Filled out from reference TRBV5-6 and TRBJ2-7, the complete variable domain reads DAGVTQSPTHLIKTRGQQVTLRCSPKSGHDTVSWYQQALGQGPQFIFQYYEEEERQRGNFPDRFSGHQFPNYSSELNVNALLLGDSALYLCASSHTSGISYEQYFGPGTRLTVT.